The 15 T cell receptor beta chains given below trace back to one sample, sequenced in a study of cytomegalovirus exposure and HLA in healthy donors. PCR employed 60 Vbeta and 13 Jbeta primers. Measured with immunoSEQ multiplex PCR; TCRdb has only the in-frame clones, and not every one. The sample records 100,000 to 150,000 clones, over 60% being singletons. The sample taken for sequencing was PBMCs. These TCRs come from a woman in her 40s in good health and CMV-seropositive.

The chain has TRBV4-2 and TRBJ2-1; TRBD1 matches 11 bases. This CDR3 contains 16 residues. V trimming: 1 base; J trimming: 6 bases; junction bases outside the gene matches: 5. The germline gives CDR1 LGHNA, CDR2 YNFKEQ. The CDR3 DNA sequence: TGTGCCAGCAGCCAAGGCCCGGGGACAGGGGGCAATGAGCAGTTCTTC. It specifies CASSQGPGTGGNEQFF.

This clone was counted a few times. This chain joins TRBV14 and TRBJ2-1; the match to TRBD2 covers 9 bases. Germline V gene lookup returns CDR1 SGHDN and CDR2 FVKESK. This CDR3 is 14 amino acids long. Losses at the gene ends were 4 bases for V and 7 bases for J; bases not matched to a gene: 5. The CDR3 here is CASSPRGLANEQFF. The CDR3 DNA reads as TGTGCCAGCAGCCCTCGAGGACTAGCGAATGAGCAGTTCTTC.

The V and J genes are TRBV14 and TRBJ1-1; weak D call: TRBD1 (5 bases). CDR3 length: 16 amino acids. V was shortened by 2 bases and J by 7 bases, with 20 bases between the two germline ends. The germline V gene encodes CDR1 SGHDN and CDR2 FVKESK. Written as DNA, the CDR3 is TGTGCCAGCAGCCAACCCGGACAACGGACATTAAATGAAGCTTTCTTT. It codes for CASSQPGQRTLNEAFF.

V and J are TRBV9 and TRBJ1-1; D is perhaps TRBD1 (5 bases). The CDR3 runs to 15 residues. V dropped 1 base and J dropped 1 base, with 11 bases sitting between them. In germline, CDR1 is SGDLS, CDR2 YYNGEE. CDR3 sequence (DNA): TGTGCCAGCAGCGTACGACCACAGGCGAACACTGAAGCTTTCTTT. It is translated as CASSVRPQANTEAFF.

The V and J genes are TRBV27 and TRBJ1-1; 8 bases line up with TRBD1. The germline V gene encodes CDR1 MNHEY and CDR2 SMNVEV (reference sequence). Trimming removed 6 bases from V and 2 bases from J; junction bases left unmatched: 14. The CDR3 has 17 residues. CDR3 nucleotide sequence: TGTGCCAGCAGGAAAAAGACAGGGGTATTAGGTAACACTGAAGCTTTCTTT. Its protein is CASRKKTGVLGNTEAFF.

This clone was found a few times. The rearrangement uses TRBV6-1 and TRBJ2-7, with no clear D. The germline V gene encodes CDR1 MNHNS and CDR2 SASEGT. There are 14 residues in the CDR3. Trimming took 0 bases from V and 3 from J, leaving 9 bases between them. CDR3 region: CASSEASDFYEQYF. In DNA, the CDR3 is TGTGCCAGCAGTGAAGCATCTGACTTCTACGAGCAGTACTTC.

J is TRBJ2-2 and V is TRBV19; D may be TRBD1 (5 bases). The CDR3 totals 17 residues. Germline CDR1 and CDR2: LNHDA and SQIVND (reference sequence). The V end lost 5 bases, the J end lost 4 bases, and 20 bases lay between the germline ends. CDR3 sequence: CASSDPRAARGTGELFF. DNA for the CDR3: TGTGCCAGTAGTGACCCCAGGGCCGCGCGAGGCACCGGGGAGCTGTTTTTT.

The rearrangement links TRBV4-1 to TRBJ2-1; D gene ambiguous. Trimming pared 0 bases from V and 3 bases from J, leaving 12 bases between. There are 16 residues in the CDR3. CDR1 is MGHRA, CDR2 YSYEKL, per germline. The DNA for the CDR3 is TGCGCCAGCAGCCAAGATGGGCTATTAGGCTACAATGAGCAGTTCTTC. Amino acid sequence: CASSQDGLLGYNEQFF.

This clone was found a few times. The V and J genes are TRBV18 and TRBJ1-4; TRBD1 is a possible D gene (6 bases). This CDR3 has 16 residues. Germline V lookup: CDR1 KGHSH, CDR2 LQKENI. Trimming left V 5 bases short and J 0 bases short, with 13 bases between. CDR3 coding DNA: TGTGCCAGCTCATCGGACAGCCCTGCAACTAATGAAAAACTGTTTTTT. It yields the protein CASSSDSPATNEKLFF.

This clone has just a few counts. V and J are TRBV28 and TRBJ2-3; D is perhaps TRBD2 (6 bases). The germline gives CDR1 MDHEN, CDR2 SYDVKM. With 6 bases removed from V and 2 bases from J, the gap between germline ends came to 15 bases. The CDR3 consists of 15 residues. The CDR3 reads CASSLPGRTTDTQYF. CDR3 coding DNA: TGTGCCAGCAGCCTCCCCGGGAGAACCACAGATACGCAGTATTTT.

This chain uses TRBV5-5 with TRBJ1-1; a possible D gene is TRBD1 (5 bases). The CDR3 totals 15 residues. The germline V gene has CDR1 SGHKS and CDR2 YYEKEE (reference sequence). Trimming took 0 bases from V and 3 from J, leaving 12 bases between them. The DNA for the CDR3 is TGTGCCAGCAGCTTGGACCCGGGAGGGGACACTGAAGCTTTCTTT. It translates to CASSLDPGGDTEAFF.

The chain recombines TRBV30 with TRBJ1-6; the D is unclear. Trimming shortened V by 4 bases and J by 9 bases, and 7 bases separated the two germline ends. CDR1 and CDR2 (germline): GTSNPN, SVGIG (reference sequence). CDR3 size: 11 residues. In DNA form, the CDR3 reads TGTGCCTGGACCCAATCTTCACCCCTCCACTTT. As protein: CAWTQSSPLHF.

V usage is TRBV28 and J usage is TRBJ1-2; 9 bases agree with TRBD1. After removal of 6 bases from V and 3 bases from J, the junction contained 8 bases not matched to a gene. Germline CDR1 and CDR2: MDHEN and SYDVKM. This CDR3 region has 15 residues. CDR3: CASSRQRTGDYGYTF. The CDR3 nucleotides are TGTGCCAGCAGCCGCCAAAGGACAGGGGACTATGGCTACACCTTC.

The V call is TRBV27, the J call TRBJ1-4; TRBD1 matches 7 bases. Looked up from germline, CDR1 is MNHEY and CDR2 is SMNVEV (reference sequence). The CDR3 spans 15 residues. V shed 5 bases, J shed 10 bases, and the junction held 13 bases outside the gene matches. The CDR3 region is CASSPQGTIVRKLFF. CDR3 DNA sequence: TGTGCCAGCAGTCCACAGGGGACGATAGTTAGAAAACTGTTTTTT.

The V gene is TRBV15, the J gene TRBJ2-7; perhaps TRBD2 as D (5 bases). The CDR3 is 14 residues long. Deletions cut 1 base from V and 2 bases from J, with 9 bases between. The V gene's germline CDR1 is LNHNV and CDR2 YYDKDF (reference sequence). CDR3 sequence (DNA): TGTGCCACCAGCAGAGGTCGGGGAACCTACGAGCAGTACTTC. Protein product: CATSRGRGTYEQYF.